This T cell receptor beta chain was sequenced during a study of T-cell reconstitution after alpha-beta-depleted transplantation in children. General study results and limits: A year post-transplant, T-cell counts and diversity derived mostly from newly produced T cells. Several hundred expanded graft clones reportedly gave rise to the alpha-beta T cells present about two months after transplant.

Unique molecular identifiers tagged the TCRbeta library. MiXCR, applied by TCRdb to the PCR reads, yields one record per CDR3 protein. The repertoire includes 670,000 or so distinct CDR3 sequences, 10% to 15% of them detected once, and 0.79% sits in the top ten. About this clonotype itself: Its specificity is unknown.

This receptor was taken from a girl aged 2 to 9 with congenital amegakaryocytic thrombocytopenia, due to receive a stem cell transplant. Sequenced here: PBMCs, sampled before TCRalphabeta/CD19-depleted stem cell transplant.

CDR3: CASSATRDTGELFF. Here the CDR3 DNA reads TGTGCCAGCAGCGCGACCCGGGACACCGGGGAGCTGTTTTTT. The chain couples TRBV7-9 to TRBJ2-2; no clear D gene. Germline V gene lookup returns CDR1 SEHNR and CDR2 FQNEAQ (reference sequence). Between the trimmed V and J ends, which lost 5 bases and 3 bases, there was a span of 10 bases. CDR3 length: 14 residues. Together with reference TRBV7-9 and TRBJ2-2, the CDR3 gives the full variable domain: DTGVSQNPRHKITKRGQNVTFRCDPISEHNRLYWYRQTLGQGPEFLTYFQNEAQLEKSRLLSDRFSAERPKGSFSTLEIQRTEQGDSAMYLCASSATRDTGELFFGEGSRLTVL.